The rows below give T cell receptor beta chains drawn from one sample of a study of immune evolution from preneoplasia to lung adenocarcinoma. Only in-frame clones appear in the TCRdb table, and some are missing; sequencing was by immunoSEQ multiplex PCR. The sample comprises around 4,500 clones, 81% of which are singletons, and roughly 5.6% rests with the top ten. Sequenced material: FFPE adjacent normal lung tissue. The source is a person between 65 and 79 years old with lung adenocarcinoma. CDR3s include the opening cysteine and the closing phenylalanine or tryptophan. A D gene is named only where the DNA matches it firmly. Clone size is stated in some rows and not others, as once, few, many or a class when expanded.

TRBJ1-4	.	.	TRBV2	CASSEGVKLFF	TGTGCCAGCAGTGAAGGGGTTAAACTGTTTTTT
TRBJ2-5	.	TRBD2	TRBV5-4	CASSVNGASGMRETQYF	TGTGCCAGCAGCGTAAACGGGGCTAGCGGGATGAGAGAGACCCAGTACTTC
TRBJ2-7	few	TRBD1	TRBV6-5	CASSTRQGSYEQYF	TGTGCCAGCAGTACTAGACAGGGATCCTACGAGCAGTACTTC
TRBJ2-3	.	TRBD1	TRBV2	CASTLAGTGGTDTQYF	TGTGCCAGCACCCTAGCCGGGACAGGGGGTACAGATACGCAGTATTTT
TRBJ2-3	once	.	TRBV7-2	CASSPYLNTDTQYF	TGTGCCAGCAGCCCTTACTTGAACACAGATACGCAGTATTTT
TRBJ1-1	once	.	TRBV6-6	CASSYYGAPNTEAFF	TGTGCCAGCAGTTACTACGGGGCCCCGAACACTGAAGCTTTCTTT
TRBJ2-7	once	.	TRBV7-9	CASGMELNTYEQYF	TGTGCCAGCGGGATGGAACTGAATACCTACGAGCAGTACTTC
TRBJ1-2	.	TRBD1	TRBV28	CASSFGQGRENGYTF	TGTGCCAGCAGTTTCGGACAGGGGAGAGAGAATGGCTACACCTTC
TRBJ1-5	.	.	TRBV7-2	CASSPDPSEPQHF	TGTGCCAGCAGTCCCGACCCGAGTGAGCCCCAGCATTTT
TRBJ2-3	.	.	TRBV29-1	CSLLVPNTDTQYF	TGCAGCCTCCTAGTTCCCAACACAGATACGCAGTATTTT
TRBJ2-6	.	.	TRBV27	CASSLRVGANVLTF	TGTGCCAGCAGTTTAAGGGTTGGGGCCAACGTCCTGACTTTC
TRBJ2-7	.	TRBD1	TRBV7-9	CASSPSLGTGIYEQYF	TGTGCCAGCAGCCCCTCCCTTGGGACAGGGATTTACGAGCAGTACTTC
TRBJ1-2	.	.	TRBV28	CASSLTDYGYTF	TGTGCCAGCAGTTTAACAGACTATGGCTACACCTTC
TRBJ2-7	.	TRBD2	TRBV19	CASSIAGRAEFGYEQYF	TGTGCCAGTAGTATTGCGGGGAGGGCCGAGTTCGGCTACGAGCAGTACTTC
TRBJ1-6	few	.	TRBV6-1	CASSPGPYNSPLHF	TGTGCCAGCAGCCCGGGTCCTTATAATTCACCCCTCCACTTT
TRBJ2-1	.	.	TRBV5-1	CASSLDLPSYNEQFF	TGCGCCAGCAGCTTGGATCTACCGTCCTACAATGAGCAGTTCTTC
TRBJ2-6	.	.	TRBV7-3	CASSAPFGTVSSGANVLTF	TGTGCCAGCAGCGCACCGTTTGGGACCGTTAGCTCTGGGGCCAACGTCCTGACTTTC
TRBJ2-3	.	TRBD2	TRBV7-8	CASRQAGSRTDTQYF	TGTGCCAGCAGACAAGCGGGAAGCCGCACAGATACGCAGTATTTT
TRBJ2-7	.	.	TRBV5-6	CASSRQGYEQYF	TGTGCCAGCAGCCGCCAAGGATACGAGCAGTACTTC
TRBJ2-1	.	.	TRBV7-9	CASSIQDSRYNEQFF	TGTGCCAGCAGCATCCAGGACAGCCGTTACAATGAGCAGTTCTTC
TRBJ2-5	.	TRBD1	TRBV11-2	CASSLGQWLQETQYF	TGTGCCAGCAGCTTGGGACAGTGGCTCCAAGAGACCCAGTACTTC
TRBJ1-2	.	.	TRBV6-1	CASRGGPFYGYTF	TGTGCCAGCAGGGGCGGTCCTTTCTATGGCTACACCTTC
TRBJ1-1	.	.	TRBV19	CASAPTGIGTEAFF	TGTGCCAGCGCACCCACAGGGATAGGCACTGAAGCTTTCTTT
TRBJ1-2	.	TRBD1	TRBV19	CASSPGQANYGYTF	TGTGCCAGTAGTCCGGGACAGGCTAACTATGGCTACACCTTC
TRBJ2-1	.	.	TRBV7-2	CASSLGLGMDEQFF	TGTGCCAGCAGCCTGGGACTGGGTATGGATGAGCAGTTCTTC
TRBJ1-3	.	.	TRBV4-2	CASSQDPGQGNTIYF	TGTGCCAGCAGCCAAGATCCGGGGCAAGGAAACACCATATATTTT
TRBJ2-3	.	TRBD1	TRBV19	CASSIGTGHTDTQYF	TGTGCCAGTAGTATAGGGACAGGGCACACAGATACGCAGTATTTT
TRBJ2-7	large	TRBD1	TRBV7-9	CASSLRDSLYEQYF	TGTGCCAGCAGCCTACGGGACAGCCTCTACGAGCAGTACTTC
TRBJ1-2	.	.	TRBV29-1	CSVGGTNYGYTF	TGCAGCGTTGGGGGGACTAACTATGGCTACACCTTC
TRBJ1-2	once	.	TRBV4-1	CASSQAITGPIYGYTF	TGCGCCAGCAGCCAAGCCATAACAGGGCCCATCTATGGCTACACCTTC
TRBJ2-1	.	.	TRBV30	CAWRAGNEQFF	TGTGCCTGGCGGGCAGGCAATGAGCAGTTCTTC
TRBJ2-3	.	TRBD1	TRBV18	CASSPTGTADTQYF	TGTGCCAGCTCACCGACCGGGACAGCAGATACGCAGTATTTT
TRBJ2-7	once	TRBD1	TRBV5-1	CASRELDRGGEQYF	TGCGCCAGCAGAGAGTTGGACAGGGGAGGCGAGCAGTACTTC
TRBJ2-2	.	.	TRBV10-3	CAITHGGFGTGELFF	TGTGCCATCACTCATGGAGGCTTCGGCACCGGGGAGCTGTTTTTT
TRBJ1-2	.	.	TRBV27	CASTAGGRNGYTF	TGTGCCAGCACCGCAGGAGGCAGGAATGGCTACACCTTC
TRBJ2-3	.	TRBD2	TRBV7-3	CASSLNMAGGTDTQYF	TGTGCCAGCAGCTTAAATATGGCGGGGGGCACAGATACGCAGTATTTT
TRBJ1-2	once	.	TRBV7-2	CASSLWTTLNYGYTF	TGTGCCAGCAGCCTCTGGACAACCCTCAACTATGGCTACACCTTC
TRBJ2-7	few	TRBD2	TRBV6-5	CASSYSSSGALYEQYF	TGTGCCAGCAGTTACTCGTCTAGCGGGGCCCTCTACGAGCAGTACTTC
TRBJ1-2	.	.	TRBV30	CAWRSLSQGNYGYTF	TGTGCCTGGAGAAGTTTGTCCCAGGGAAACTATGGCTACACCTTC
TRBJ1-2	few	.	TRBV25-1	CASSREGMVGYTF	TGTGCCAGCAGTCGGGAGGGAATGGTTGGCTACACCTTC
TRBJ2-7	.	.	TRBV18	CASSPGTGHLSSYEQYF	TGTGCCAGCTCACCGGGAACGGGACACCTGAGCTCCTACGAGCAGTACTTC
TRBJ1-6	.	.	TRBV5-4	CASSREGGISPLHF	TGTGCCAGCAGCCGGGAGGGCGGAATTTCACCCCTCCACTTT
TRBJ1-4	.	TRBD1	TRBV19	CASSTRQGYEKLFF	TGTGCCAGTAGTACTCGACAGGGGTATGAAAAACTGTTTTTT
TRBJ1-5	.	.	TRBV27	CASSLGGLSSNQPQHF	TGTGCCAGCAGTTTGGGGGGTTTAAGTAGCAATCAGCCCCAGCATTTT